The entry below gives a single TCR beta chain sequence along with its context. Antigen specificity is unknown. The CDR3 sequence is 15 residues long. V was pared by 7 bases and J by 5 bases, with 8 bases of the junction left unmatched. Germline lookup yields CDR1 SNHLY and CDR2 FYNNEI. This specimen comes from a study of OX40 agonist ivuxolimab in advanced cancers. Study background: Administration of intravenous ivuxolimab to patients occurred every 2 weeks at 0.01 to 10 mg/kg.

Study-wide results and limits: At 0.1 to 3.0 mg/kg, CD4+ and CD8+ blood T cells expanded clonally by week 6. Expanded peripheral T-cell antigen specificity went undetermined.

Repertoires were generated with immunoSEQ multiplex PCR, while TCRdb's copy carries only in-frame clones and drops some. The sample lists about 64,000 clones; 75% to 90% were seen once. The sequence came from an adult with an advanced solid tumor such as melanoma, head and neck, liver or kidney cancer. V is TRBV2 and J is TRBJ2-3, with 11 positions matching TRBD1. The source was CD4+ or CD8+ T cells sorted from blood, collected in a trial of the OX40 agonist ivuxolimab. The CDR3 spells CASTVGQGAKDTQYF. The CDR3, as DNA: TGTGCCAGCACCGTTGGACAGGGGGCAAAAGATACGCAGTATTTT.